The rows below give T cell receptor beta chains drawn from one sample of a study of shared clonotypes between healthy human individuals. The assay was immunoSEQ multiplex PCR, and TCRdb's table has in-frame clones only and misses some. The sample holds about 2.4 million clones, 80% to 95% seen once. The source material was naive CD4+ T cells from PBMCs. The receptors here all came from a man between 18 and 35 years old in good health. Some clones in this sample may be carry-over from other donors' samples. Each CDR3 is given with its conserved first and last residue. A D gene is named only where the DNA matches it firmly. Only part of the rows carry a size: once, few, many, or a class if the clone is expanded.

J: TRBJ1-2; D: -; length: 12; V: TRBV6-6; size: -; DNA: TGTGCCAGCAGTAAACAAGAAGACGGCTACACCTTC; CDR3: CASSKQEDGYTF
J: TRBJ2-7; D: TRBD1; length: 16; V: TRBV11-1; size: -; DNA: TGTGCCAGCAGTTTCAACCGGGACAGGGAGTCCTACGAGCAGTACTTC; CDR3: CASSFNRDRESYEQYF
J: TRBJ2-2; D: -; length: 14; V: TRBV2; size: -; DNA: TGTGCCAGCAGTATCTCTAGGAACACCGGGGAGCTGTTTTTT; CDR3: CASSISRNTGELFF
J: TRBJ2-5; D: -; length: 14; V: TRBV7-2; size: -; DNA: TGTGCCAGCAGCCTCGCGCGGGACGCAGAGACCCAGTACTTC; CDR3: CASSLARDAETQYF
J: TRBJ2-5; D: -; length: 14; V: TRBV5-1; size: -; DNA: TGCGCCAGCAGTTCCAGGGGCCTTGAAGAGACCCAGTACTTC; CDR3: CASSSRGLEETQYF
J: TRBJ2-5; D: -; length: 15; V: TRBV5-4; size: -; DNA: TGTGCCAGCAGCTTGGGAGGTGTGAGGCAAGAGACCCAGTACTTC; CDR3: CASSLGGVRQETQYF
J: TRBJ2-1; D: TRBD2; length: 16; V: TRBV7-3; size: -; DNA: TGTGCCAGCAGTTTCCTAGCGGGAGGGCCCCACAATGAGCAGTTCTTC; CDR3: CASSFLAGGPHNEQFF
J: TRBJ1-2; D: -; length: 14; V: TRBV28; size: -; DNA: TGTGCCAGCAGTCTCGGGGACGCCCTTAGGGGCTACACCTTC; CDR3: CASSLGDALRGYTF
J: TRBJ1-1; D: -; length: 15; V: TRBV9; size: -; DNA: TGTGCCAGCAGCCCCGACCCGGGACCCCCTCCGGAAGCTTTCTTT; CDR3: CASSPDPGPPPEAFF
J: TRBJ2-5; D: TRBD1; length: 17; V: TRBV15; size: -; DNA: TGTGCCACCAGCAGAGCCTACCTGACAGGGGCCCAAGAGACCCAGTACTTC; CDR3: CATSRAYLTGAQETQYF
J: TRBJ2-1; D: TRBD2; length: 15; V: TRBV15; size: -; DNA: TGTGCCACCAGCCGGAGGACTAGCGGCTACAATGAGCAGTTCTTC; CDR3: CATSRRTSGYNEQFF
J: TRBJ2-5; D: TRBD2; length: 16; V: TRBV5-4; size: -; DNA: TGTGCCAGCAGCTTGGGGCTAGCGGGAGAGGGAGAGACCCAGTACTTC; CDR3: CASSLGLAGEGETQYF
J: TRBJ1-1; D: -; length: 13; V: TRBV5-4; size: -; DNA: TGTGCCAGCAGCTTGGCCTCGAACACTGAAGCTTTCTTT; CDR3: CASSLASNTEAFF
J: TRBJ2-2; D: -; length: 14; V: TRBV2; size: -; DNA: TGTGCCAGCAGTCTGTCCTTGAACACCGGGGAGCTGTTTTTT; CDR3: CASSLSLNTGELFF
J: TRBJ1-6; D: -; length: 12; V: TRBV30; size: -; DNA: TGTGCCACTTCCCAGGGGTATTCACCCCTCCACTTT; CDR3: CATSQGYSPLHF
J: TRBJ2-7; D: TRBD1; length: 17; V: TRBV4-2; size: -; DNA: TGTGCCAGCAGCCAGGTACAGGGGCCGTCAAGCTCCTACGAGCAGTACTTC; CDR3: CASSQVQGPSSSYEQYF
J: TRBJ2-2; D: TRBD2; length: 17; V: TRBV7-2; size: once; DNA: TGTGCCAGCAGCTTAGGAGGTCTAGCGGGTGTTTCCGGGGAGCTGTTTTTT; CDR3: CASSLGGLAGVSGELFF
J: TRBJ1-1; D: TRBD1; length: 15; V: TRBV28; size: -; DNA: TGTGCCAGCAGCCCCCCGGACAGGGGGAACACTGAAGCTTTCTTT; CDR3: CASSPPDRGNTEAFF
J: TRBJ1-3; D: -; length: 15; V: TRBV30; size: -; DNA: TGTGCCTGGAGTGTAGACCCCAGCTCTGGAAACACCATATATTTT; CDR3: CAWSVDPSSGNTIYF
J: TRBJ1-1; D: -; length: 14; V: TRBV6-5; size: -; DNA: TGTGCCAGCAGTTACCGGGGTTTGAACACTGAAGCTTTCTTT; CDR3: CASSYRGLNTEAFF
J: TRBJ1-4; D: -; length: 15; V: TRBV6-5; size: once; DNA: TGTGCCACCTCAAGAGGAGTTGCAACTAATGAAAAACTGTTTTTT; CDR3: CATSRGVATNEKLFF
J: TRBJ2-5; D: TRBD1; length: 16; V: TRBV4-1; size: -; DNA: TGCGCCAGCAGGCGCCCCGGGACAGGGGACCAAGAGACCCAGTACTTC; CDR3: CASRRPGTGDQETQYF
J: TRBJ2-1; D: -; length: 15; V: TRBV7-3; size: -; DNA: TGTGCCAGCAGCACAGGGACTACCGGGATAAATGAGCAGTTCTTC; CDR3: CASSTGTTGINEQFF
J: TRBJ2-7; D: TRBD2; length: 17; V: TRBV6-1; size: -; DNA: TGTGCCAGCAGTGTCGGGGGGGGACTAGCGGGATTCTACGAGCAGTACTTC; CDR3: CASSVGGGLAGFYEQYF
J: TRBJ2-7; D: TRBD2; length: 15; V: TRBV5-4; size: -; DNA: TGTGCCAGCAGCCCCGAGGGACTAGTATCATACGAGCAGTACTTC; CDR3: CASSPEGLVSYEQYF
J: TRBJ2-7; D: TRBD2; length: 15; V: TRBV28; size: -; DNA: TGTGCCAGCAGCCTCGGGACTAGCGGGAAAGGCGAGCAGTACTTC; CDR3: CASSLGTSGKGEQYF
J: TRBJ1-5; D: -; length: 16; V: TRBV28; size: -; DNA: TGTGCCAGCAGTTTGACCGGACAGTTTCGCAATCAGCCCCAGCATTTT; CDR3: CASSLTGQFRNQPQHF